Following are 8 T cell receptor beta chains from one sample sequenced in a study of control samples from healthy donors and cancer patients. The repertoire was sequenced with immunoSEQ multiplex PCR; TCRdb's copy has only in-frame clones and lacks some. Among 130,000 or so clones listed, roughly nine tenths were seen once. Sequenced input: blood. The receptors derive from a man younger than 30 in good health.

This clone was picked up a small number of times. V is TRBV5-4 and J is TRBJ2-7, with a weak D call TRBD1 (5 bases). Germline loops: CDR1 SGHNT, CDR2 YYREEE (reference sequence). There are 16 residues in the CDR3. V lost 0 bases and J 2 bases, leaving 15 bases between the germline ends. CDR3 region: CASSLGGRIPTYEQYF. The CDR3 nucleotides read TGTGCCAGCAGCTTGGGGGGCAGGATCCCGACCTACGAGCAGTACTTC.

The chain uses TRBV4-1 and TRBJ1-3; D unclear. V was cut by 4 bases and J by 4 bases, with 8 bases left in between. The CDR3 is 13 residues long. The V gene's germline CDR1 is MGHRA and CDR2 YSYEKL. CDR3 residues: CASSLVGGNTIYF. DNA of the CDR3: TGCGCCAGCAGCCTCGTAGGAGGAAACACCATATATTTT.

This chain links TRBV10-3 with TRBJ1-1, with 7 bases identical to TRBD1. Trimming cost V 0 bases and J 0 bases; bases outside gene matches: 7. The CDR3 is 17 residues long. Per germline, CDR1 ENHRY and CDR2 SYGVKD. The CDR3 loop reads CAISESKGGQLNTEAFF. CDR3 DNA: TGTGCCATCAGTGAGTCGAAGGGGGGACAGCTGAACACTGAAGCTTTCTTT.

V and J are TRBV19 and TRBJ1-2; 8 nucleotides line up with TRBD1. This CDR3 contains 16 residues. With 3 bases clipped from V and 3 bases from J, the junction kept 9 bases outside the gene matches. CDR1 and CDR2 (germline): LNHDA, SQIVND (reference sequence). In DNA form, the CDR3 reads TGTGCCAGTAGTATCTACCAGGGGGCGCCGGACTATGGCTACACCTTC. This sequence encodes CASSIYQGAPDYGYTF.

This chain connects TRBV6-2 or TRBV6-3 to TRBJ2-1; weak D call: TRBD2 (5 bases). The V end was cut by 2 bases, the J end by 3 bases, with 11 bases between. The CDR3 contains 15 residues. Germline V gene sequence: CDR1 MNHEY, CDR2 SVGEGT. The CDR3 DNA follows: TGTGCCAGCAGTTACGAGGGTACGTACTACAATGAGCAGTTCTTC. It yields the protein CASSYEGTYYNEQFF.

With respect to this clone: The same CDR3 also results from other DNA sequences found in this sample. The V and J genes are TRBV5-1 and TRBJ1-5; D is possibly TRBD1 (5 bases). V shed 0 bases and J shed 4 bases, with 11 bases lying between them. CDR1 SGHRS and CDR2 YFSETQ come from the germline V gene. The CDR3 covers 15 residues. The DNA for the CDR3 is TGCGCCAGCAGCTTGGGGCAGGGTGGAAATCAGCCCCAGCATTTT. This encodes CASSLGQGGNQPQHF.

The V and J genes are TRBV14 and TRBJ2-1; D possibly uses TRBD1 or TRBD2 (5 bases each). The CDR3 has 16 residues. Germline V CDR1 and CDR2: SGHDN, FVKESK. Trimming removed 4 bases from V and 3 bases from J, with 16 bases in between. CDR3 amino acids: CASSLNRDGFYNEQFF. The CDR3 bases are TGTGCCAGCAGCCTGAACCGGGACGGGTTCTACAATGAGCAGTTCTTC.

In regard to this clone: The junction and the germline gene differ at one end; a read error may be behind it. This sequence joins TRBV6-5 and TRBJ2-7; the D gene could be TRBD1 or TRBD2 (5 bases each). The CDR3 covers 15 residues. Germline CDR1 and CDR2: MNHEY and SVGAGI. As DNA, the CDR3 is TGTGCCAGCACCCGAAGGGAAGGGGACGGCTACGAGCAGTGCTTC. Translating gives CASTRREGDGYEQCF.